This T cell receptor (beta chain) was captured by sequencing in a study of cytomegalovirus exposure and HLA in healthy donors. About the research overall: There were 88 million or so unique TCRs (from HLA-typed donors) in an early data release. Study findings and constraints: Available immune exposure information was restricted to CMV serostatus only. There were reportedly fewer N-insertions in an Asian-associated ancestry cluster than the roughly 670-donor mean, in a later analysis. Cytomegalovirus association was assigned to approximately 160 TCR beta chains.

60 Vbeta and 13 Jbeta primers were used in PCR. Profiling relied on immunoSEQ multiplex PCR, and the TCRdb table lists in-frame clones only, not all of them. Of about 200,000 clones in the sample, about four fifths were seen once. Details on this clone: Antigen: not known.

Trimming removed 4 bases at V and 6 bases at J, with 10 bases between. The CDR3 covers 13 residues. From germline, CDR1 is SGHNT and CDR2 YENEEA. The chain couples TRBV11-3 to TRBJ2-1, with D possibly TRBD2 on 5 matching bases. This TCR derives from a girl under 18 in good health and CMV-seropositive. What was sequenced was PBMCs. CDR3 in amino acids: CASSSRLFNEQFF. The DNA of the CDR3 is TGTGCCAGCAGCTCGAGACTATTCAATGAGCAGTTCTTC.